This T cell receptor beta chain came from a study of blood T cell repertoires in COVID-19. In the study overall: Both acute and convalescent COVID-19 samples were obtained from the United States, Italy and Spain.

Per the original methods: Reference gene primer amplification gave estimated nucleated cell counts. Assay: immunoSEQ multiplex PCR; the TCRdb copy retains only in-frame clones and omits some. The V and J calls and clone size come from that table; D and trimming were worked out from the DNA. In the table there are more than 250,000 clones, about four fifths of which are singletons. This CDR3 comprises 14 residues. The trim removed 7 bases at V and 2 bases at J, leaving 5 bases unmatched. Germline CDR1 MNHEY, CDR2 SVGAGI. The participants were between roughly 18 and 100 years old and came from 24 US areas.

The receptor comes from a man aged 35 to 55 who had been exposed to COVID-19. Sequences were obtained from PBMCs or T cells enriched from blood (not recorded which). The genes are TRBV6-5 and TRBJ1-5, with 7 nucleotides matching TRBD1. Here the CDR3 DNA reads TGTGCCAGCACTTTAGACAGGGGCAATCAGCCCCAGCATTTT. Its protein product is CASTLDRGNQPQHF.